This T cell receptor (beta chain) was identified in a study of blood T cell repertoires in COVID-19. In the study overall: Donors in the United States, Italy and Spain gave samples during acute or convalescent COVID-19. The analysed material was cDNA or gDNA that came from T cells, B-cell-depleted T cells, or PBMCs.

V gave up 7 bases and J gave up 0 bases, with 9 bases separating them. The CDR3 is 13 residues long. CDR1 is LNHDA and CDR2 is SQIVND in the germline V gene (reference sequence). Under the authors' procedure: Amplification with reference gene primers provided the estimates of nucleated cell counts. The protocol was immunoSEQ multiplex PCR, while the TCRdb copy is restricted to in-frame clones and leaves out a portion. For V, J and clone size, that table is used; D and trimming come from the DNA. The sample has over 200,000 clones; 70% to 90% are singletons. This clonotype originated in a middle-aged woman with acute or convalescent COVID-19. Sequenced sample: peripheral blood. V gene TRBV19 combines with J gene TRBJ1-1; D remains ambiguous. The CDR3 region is CASTQRMNTEAFF. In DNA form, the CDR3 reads TGTGCCAGTACCCAGAGGATGAACACTGAAGCTTTCTTT.